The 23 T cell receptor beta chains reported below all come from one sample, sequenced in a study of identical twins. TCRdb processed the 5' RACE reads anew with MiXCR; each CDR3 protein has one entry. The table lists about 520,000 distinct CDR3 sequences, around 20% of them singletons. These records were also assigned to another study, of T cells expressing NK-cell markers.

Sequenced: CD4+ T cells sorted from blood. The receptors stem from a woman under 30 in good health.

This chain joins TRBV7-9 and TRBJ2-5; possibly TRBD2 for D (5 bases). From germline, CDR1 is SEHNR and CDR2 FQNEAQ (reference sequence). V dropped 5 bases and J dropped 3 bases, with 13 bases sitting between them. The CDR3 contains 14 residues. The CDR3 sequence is CASSPYHGKETQYF. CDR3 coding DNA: TGTGCCAGCAGCCCTTACCACGGGAAAGAGACCCAGTACTTC.

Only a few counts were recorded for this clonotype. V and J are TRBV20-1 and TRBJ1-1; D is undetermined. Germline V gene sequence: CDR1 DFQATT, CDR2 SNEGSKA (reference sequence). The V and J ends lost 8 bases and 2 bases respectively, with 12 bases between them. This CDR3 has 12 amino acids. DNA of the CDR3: TGCAGTACCCAACACGGAAACACTGAAGCTTTCTTT. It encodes CSTQHGNTEAFF.

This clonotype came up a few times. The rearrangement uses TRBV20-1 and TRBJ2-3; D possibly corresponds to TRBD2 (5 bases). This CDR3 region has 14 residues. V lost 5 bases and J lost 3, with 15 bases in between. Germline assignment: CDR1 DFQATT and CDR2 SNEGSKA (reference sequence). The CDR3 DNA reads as TGCAGTGCTCGAACATGGACGGGAACAGATACGCAGTATTTT. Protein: CSARTWTGTDTQYF.

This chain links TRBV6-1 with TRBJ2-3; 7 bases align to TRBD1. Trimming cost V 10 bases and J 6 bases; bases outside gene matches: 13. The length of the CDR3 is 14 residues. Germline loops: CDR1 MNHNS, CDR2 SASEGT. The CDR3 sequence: CATKAQGKLDTQYF. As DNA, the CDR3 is TGTGCCACCAAGGCACAGGGGAAGTTGGATACGCAGTATTTT.

DNA for the CDR3: TGTGCCAGCAGCTTATGGGGGGCGGGAGAGCAGTACTTC. Translating gives CASSLWGAGEQYF. The rearrangement links TRBV7-2 to TRBJ2-7; D is perhaps TRBD1 or TRBD2 (6 bases each). From germline, CDR1 is SGHTA and CDR2 FQGNSA. CDR3 length equals 13 residues. Trimming cost V 2 bases and J 7 bases, with 12 bases left between them.

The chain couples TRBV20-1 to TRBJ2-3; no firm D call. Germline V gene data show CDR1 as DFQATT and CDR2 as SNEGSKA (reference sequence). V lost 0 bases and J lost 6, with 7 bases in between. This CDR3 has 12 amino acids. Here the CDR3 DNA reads TGCAGTGCTAGAGACAATGGGGATACGCAGTATTTT. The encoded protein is CSARDNGDTQYF.

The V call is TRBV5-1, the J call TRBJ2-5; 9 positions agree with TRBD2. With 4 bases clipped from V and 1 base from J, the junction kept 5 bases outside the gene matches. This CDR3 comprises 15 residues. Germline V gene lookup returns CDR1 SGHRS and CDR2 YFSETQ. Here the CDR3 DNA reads TGCGCCAGCAGCGGGCTAGCGGGGACCCAAGAGACCCAGTACTTC. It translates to CASSGLAGTQETQYF.

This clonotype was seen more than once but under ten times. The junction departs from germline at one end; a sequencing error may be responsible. The CDR3 loop reads CSAPGLAGGRGF. CDR3 coding DNA: TGCAGTGCCCCGGGACTAGCGGGGGGCAGAGGGTTC. The V gene is TRBV20-1, the J gene TRBJ2-5; 15 nucleotides align to TRBD2. This CDR3 has 12 amino acids. CDR1 and CDR2 (germline): DFQATT, SNEGSKA (reference sequence).

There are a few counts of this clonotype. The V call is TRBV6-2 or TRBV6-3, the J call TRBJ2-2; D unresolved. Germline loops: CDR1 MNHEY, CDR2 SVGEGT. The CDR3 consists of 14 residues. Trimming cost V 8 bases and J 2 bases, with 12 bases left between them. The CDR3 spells CASGPRPNTGELFF. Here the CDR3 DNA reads TGTGCCAGCGGACCGAGGCCAAACACCGGGGAGCTGTTTTTT.

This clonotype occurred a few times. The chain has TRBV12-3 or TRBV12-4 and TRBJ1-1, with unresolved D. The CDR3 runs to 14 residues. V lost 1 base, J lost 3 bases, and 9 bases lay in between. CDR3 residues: CASSLVARHTEAFF. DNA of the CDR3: TGTGCCAGCAGTTTAGTCGCCAGGCACACTGAAGCTTTCTTT.

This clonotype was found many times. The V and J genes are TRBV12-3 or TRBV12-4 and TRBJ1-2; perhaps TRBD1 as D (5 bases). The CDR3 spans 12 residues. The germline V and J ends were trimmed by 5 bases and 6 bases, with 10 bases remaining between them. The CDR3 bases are TGTGCCAGCAGTCCAGGGTTGCATGGCTACACCTTC. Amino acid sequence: CASSPGLHGYTF.

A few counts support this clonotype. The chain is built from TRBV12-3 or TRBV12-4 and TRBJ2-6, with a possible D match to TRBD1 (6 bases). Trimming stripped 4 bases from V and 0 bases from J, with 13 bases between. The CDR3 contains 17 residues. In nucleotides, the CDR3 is TGTGCCAGCAGTTGGACCGCAGGGGCCTCTGGGGCCAACGTCCTGACTTTC. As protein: CASSWTAGASGANVLTF.

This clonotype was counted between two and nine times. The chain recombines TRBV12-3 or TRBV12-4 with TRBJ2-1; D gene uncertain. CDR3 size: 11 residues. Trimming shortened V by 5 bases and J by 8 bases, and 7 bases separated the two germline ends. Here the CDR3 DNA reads TGTGCCAGCAGTGCGTGGGATGAGCAGTTCTTC. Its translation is CASSAWDEQFF.

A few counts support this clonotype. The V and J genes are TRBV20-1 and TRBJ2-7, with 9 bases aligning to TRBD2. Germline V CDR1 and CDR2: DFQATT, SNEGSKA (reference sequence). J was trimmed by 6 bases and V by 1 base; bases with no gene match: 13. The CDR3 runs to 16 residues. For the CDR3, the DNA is TGCAGTGCTAGAGTTTCGCGGGGGGGCTCTGGCGGCGAGCAGTACTTC. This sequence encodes CSARVSRGGSGGEQYF.

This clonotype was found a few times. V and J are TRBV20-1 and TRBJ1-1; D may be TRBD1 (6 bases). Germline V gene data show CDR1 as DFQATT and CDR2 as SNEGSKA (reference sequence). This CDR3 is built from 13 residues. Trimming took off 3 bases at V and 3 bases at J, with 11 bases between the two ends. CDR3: CSASANRDTEAFF. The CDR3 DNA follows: TGCAGTGCTAGCGCAAACAGGGACACTGAAGCTTTCTTT.

In nucleotides, the CDR3 is TGTGCCACCAGCAGAGTCCGGGGACTAGGAACAGATACGCAGTATTTT. Protein product: CATSRVRGLGTDTQYF. This chain links TRBV15 with TRBJ2-3, with 8 bases matching TRBD2. There are 16 residues in the CDR3. Germline values: CDR1 LNHNV, CDR2 YYDKDF (reference sequence). V gave up 1 base and J gave up 3 bases; unmatched junction bases: 6.

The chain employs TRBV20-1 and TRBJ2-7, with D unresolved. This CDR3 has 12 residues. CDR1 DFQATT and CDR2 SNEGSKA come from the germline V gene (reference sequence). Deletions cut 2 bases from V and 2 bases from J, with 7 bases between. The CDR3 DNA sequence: TGCAGTGCTAGACCGGCAACCTACGAGCAGTACTTC. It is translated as CSARPATYEQYF.

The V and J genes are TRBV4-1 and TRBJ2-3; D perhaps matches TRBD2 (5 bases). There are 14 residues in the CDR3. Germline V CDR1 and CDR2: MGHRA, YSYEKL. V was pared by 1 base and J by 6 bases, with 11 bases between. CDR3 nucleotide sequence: TGCGCCAGCAGCCAAGGAGAAGCGGCGGATACGCAGTATTTT. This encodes CASSQGEAADTQYF.

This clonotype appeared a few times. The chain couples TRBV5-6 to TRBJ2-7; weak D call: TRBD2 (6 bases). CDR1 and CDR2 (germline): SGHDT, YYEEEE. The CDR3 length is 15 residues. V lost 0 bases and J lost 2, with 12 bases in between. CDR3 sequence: CASSLVEGSAYEQYF. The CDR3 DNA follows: TGTGCCAGCAGCTTGGTGGAGGGGAGCGCCTACGAGCAGTACTTC.

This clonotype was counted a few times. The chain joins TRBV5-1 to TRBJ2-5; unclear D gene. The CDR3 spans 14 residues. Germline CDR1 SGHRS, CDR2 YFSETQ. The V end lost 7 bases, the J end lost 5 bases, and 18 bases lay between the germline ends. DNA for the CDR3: TGCGCCAGCTCGATTCAACCCCCTTGGGAGACCCAGTACTTC. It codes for CASSIQPPWETQYF.

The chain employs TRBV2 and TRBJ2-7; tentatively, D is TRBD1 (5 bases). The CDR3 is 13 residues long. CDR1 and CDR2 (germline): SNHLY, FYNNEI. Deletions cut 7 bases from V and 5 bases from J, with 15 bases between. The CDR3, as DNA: TGTGCCAGCACCCCATTAGGGGTGAACGAGCAGTACTTC. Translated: CASTPLGVNEQYF.

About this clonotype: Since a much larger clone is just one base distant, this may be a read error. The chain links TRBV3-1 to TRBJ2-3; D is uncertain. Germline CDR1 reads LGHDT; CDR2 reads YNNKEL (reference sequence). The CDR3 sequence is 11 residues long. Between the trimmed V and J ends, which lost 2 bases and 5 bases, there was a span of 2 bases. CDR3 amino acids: CASSQIDTQYF. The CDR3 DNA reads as TGTGCCAGCAGCCAAATAGATACGCAGTATTTT.

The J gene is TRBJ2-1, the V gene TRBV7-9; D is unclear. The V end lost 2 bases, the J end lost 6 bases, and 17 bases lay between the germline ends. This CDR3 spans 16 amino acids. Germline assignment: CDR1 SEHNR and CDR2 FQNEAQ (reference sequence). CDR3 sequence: CASSLMAVGRANEQFF. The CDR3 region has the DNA TGTGCCAGCAGCTTAATGGCGGTCGGTAGGGCCAATGAGCAGTTCTTC.